The source of this T cell receptor beta chain is a study of blood T cell repertoires in COVID-19. In the case of this clone: The same CDR3 is also encoded by other DNA sequences in this sample.

Seattle researchers signed up patients amid active infection and tracked them longitudinally. Data came from immunoSEQ multiplex PCR; TCRdb stores just in-frame clones and leaves some out. The profile shows approximately 150,000 clones, about 85% of them singletons. The CDR3 totals 14 residues. CDR1 is SGHRS and CDR2 is YFSETQ in the germline V gene. Unmatched junction bases numbered 3, after V lost 0 bases and J lost 6 bases. Input material: peripheral blood. This chain links TRBV5-1 with TRBJ1-2, with 9 bases matching TRBD1. This TCR was recovered from a woman in her 50s with COVID-19, enrolled during active disease. CDR3 amino acids: CASSLAGQGDGYTF. In DNA, the CDR3 is TGCGCCAGCAGCTTGGCGGGACAGGGAGATGGCTACACCTTC.